Presented here are 14 T cell receptor beta chains from one specimen sequenced in a study of identical twins. TCRdb itself ran the 5' RACE reads through MiXCR, one entry per CDR3 protein. The sample holds 600,000 to 850,000 distinct CDR3 sequences, around a sixth seen once. These data were also reused for a study on T cells expressing NK-cell markers.

The source material was PBMCs. These receptors originate from a woman aged 18 to 35 in good health.

This clonotype appeared a few times. The chain employs TRBV12-3 or TRBV12-4 and TRBJ1-5; 9 nucleotides match TRBD1. The CDR3 runs to 16 residues. Trimming took 6 bases from V and 2 from J; bases not matched to a gene: 8. CDR3 sequence (DNA): TGTGCCAGCAGGCTACAGGGGGCGTTGGGCAATCAGCCCCAGCATTTT. It translates to CASRLQGALGNQPQHF.

V and J are TRBV6-2 or TRBV6-3 and TRBJ1-5; D is possibly TRBD1 (6 bases). V was clipped by 6 bases and J by 0 bases, with 21 bases between them. This CDR3 has 18 residues. CDR1 MNHEY and CDR2 SVGEGT come from the germline V gene. The CDR3 bases are TGTGCCAGCAGAGGGCCTCTTGTGGGGGCGATTAGCAATCAGCCCCAGCATTTT. This gives the protein CASRGPLVGAISNQPQHF.

This clonotype showed up just a few times. The chain carries TRBV10-3 and TRBJ1-4; TRBD1 aligns across 10 bases. The CDR3 is made up of 13 amino acids. V shed 9 bases, J shed 7 bases, and the junction held 5 bases outside the gene matches. Germline lookup yields CDR1 ENHRY and CDR2 SYGVKD. CDR3 protein: CAIGTGAVEKLFF. In DNA form, the CDR3 reads TGTGCCATTGGGACAGGGGCGGTTGAAAAACTGTTTTTT.

This clonotype was observed a handful of times. The chain carries TRBV4-1 and TRBJ1-1, with TRBD1 identical over 7 bases. V lost 4 bases, J lost 7 bases, and 6 bases stayed unmatched. CDR1 is MGHRA and CDR2 is YSYEKL in the germline V gene. The CDR3 length is 13 residues. Here the CDR3 reads CASSLDDRVEAFF. The CDR3 DNA reads as TGCGCCAGCAGCCTAGACGACAGGGTTGAAGCTTTCTTT.

This clonotype was seen more than once but under ten times. The chain couples TRBV5-1 to TRBJ1-1; D uncertain. Trimming stripped 3 bases from V and 8 bases from J, with 14 bases between. This CDR3 spans 13 amino acids. Per germline, CDR1 SGHRS and CDR2 YFSETQ. CDR3 sequence: CASSSPGRLEAFF. In DNA form, the CDR3 reads TGCGCCAGCAGCTCACCCGGACGTTTGGAAGCTTTCTTT.

This clonotype turned up a few times. The gene calls are TRBV7-2 and TRBJ1-3, with D perhaps matching TRBD1 (5 bases). The V end lost 2 bases, the J end lost 4 bases, and 12 bases lay between the germline ends. Germline assignment: CDR1 SGHTA and CDR2 FQGNSA. This CDR3 has 15 residues. The CDR3 region has the DNA TGTGCCAGCAGCTTATTGGCCGGGGGGGGAAACACCATATATTTT. It translates to CASSLLAGGGNTIYF.

This clonotype was seen a few times. The chain links TRBV29-1 to TRBJ2-1, with D perhaps matching TRBD1 (6 bases). Trimming cost V 6 bases and J 4 bases, with 13 bases left between them. CDR3 length: 13 residues. Germline CDR1 is SQVTM and CDR2 is ANQGSEA. The CDR3 bases are TGCAGCGTAGACAGGACACTATACAATGAGCAGTTCTTC. Amino acid sequence: CSVDRTLYNEQFF.

This chain joins TRBV12-3 or TRBV12-4 and TRBJ1-2; D is possibly TRBD1 (6 bases). Trimming left V 0 bases short and J 8 bases short, with 19 bases between. This CDR3 has 16 amino acids. The CDR3 DNA reads TGTGCCAGCAGTTTAGCAGCGGGCAGGGGAGCTGGCGGCTACACCTTC. As protein: CASSLAAGRGAGGYTF.

This chain connects TRBV2 to TRBJ2-7; the D gene could be TRBD1 or TRBD2 (5 bases each). The CDR3 totals 15 residues. Germline V lookup: CDR1 SNHLY, CDR2 FYNNEI. Deletions cut 6 bases from V and 3 bases from J, with 18 bases between. The CDR3 reads CASRPTDIDYYEQYF. The DNA of the CDR3 is TGTGCCAGCAGACCGACAGACATCGACTACTACGAGCAGTACTTC.

This chain connects TRBV13 to TRBJ2-7; D call uncertain. V was shortened by 3 bases and J by 5 bases, with 11 bases between the two germline ends. In germline, CDR1 is PRHDT, CDR2 FYEKMQ (reference sequence). The CDR3 runs 13 residues. CDR3 loop: CASSFFSRNEQYF. CDR3 bases: TGTGCCAGCAGCTTCTTCAGCCGTAACGAGCAGTACTTC.

This clonotype has only a few counts. The chain employs TRBV12-3 or TRBV12-4 and TRBJ2-2; D is unclear. V was trimmed by 4 bases and J by 6 bases, leaving 12 bases between them. CDR3 length: 14 amino acids. The DNA for the CDR3 is TGTGCCAGCAGTTGGTACAGAGGAGCCGGGGAGCTGTTTTTT. This gives the protein CASSWYRGAGELFF.

This clonotype was detected only a few times. The V and J genes are TRBV20-1 and TRBJ2-7; 7 bases agree with TRBD2. V lost 1 base to trimming and J lost 3 bases; unmatched junction nucleotides: 6. Germline CDR1 and CDR2: DFQATT and SNEGSKA (reference sequence). The CDR3 loop spans 14 amino acids. The CDR3 region is CSARGSGELYEQYF. CDR3 DNA sequence: TGCAGTGCTAGAGGGAGCGGGGAGCTCTACGAGCAGTACTTC.

The chain links TRBV11-2 to TRBJ1-6; TRBD1 is a possible D gene (6 bases). The CDR3 has 19 residues. The V and J ends lost 3 bases and 6 bases respectively, with 24 bases between them. CDR1 is SGHAT and CDR2 is FQNNGV in the germline V gene. The DNA of the CDR3 is TGTGCCAGCAGCTTTTTTCGCGGGACACTCCGGACCTTTAATTCACCCCTCCACTTT. Translating gives CASSFFRGTLRTFNSPLHF.

This chain links TRBV3-1 with TRBJ2-1; TRBD1 might be the D (6 bases). This CDR3 has 15 amino acids. The V end was cut by 4 bases, the J end by 0 bases, with 10 bases between. The germline V gene encodes CDR1 LGHDT and CDR2 YNNKEL (reference sequence). CDR3 in amino acids: CASSPGTPSYNEQFF. The CDR3 DNA reads TGTGCCAGCAGCCCCGGGACACCCTCCTACAATGAGCAGTTCTTC.